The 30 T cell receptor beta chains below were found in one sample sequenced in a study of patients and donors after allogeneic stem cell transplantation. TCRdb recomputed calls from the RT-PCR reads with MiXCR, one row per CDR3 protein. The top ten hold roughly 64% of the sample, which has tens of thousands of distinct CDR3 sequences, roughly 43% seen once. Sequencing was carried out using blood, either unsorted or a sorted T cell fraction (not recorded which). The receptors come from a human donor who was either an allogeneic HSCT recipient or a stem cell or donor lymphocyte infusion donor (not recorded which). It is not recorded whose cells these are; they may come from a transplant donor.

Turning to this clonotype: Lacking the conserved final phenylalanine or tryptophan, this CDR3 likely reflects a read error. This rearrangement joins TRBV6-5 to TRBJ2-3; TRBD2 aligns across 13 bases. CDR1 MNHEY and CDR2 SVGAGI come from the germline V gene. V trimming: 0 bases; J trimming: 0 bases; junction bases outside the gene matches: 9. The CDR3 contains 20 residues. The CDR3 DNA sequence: TGTGCCAGCAGTTACTCGGATCGGACTAGCGGGAGACCTAGCACAGATACGCAGTATTTG. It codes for CASSYSDRTSGRPSTDTQYL.

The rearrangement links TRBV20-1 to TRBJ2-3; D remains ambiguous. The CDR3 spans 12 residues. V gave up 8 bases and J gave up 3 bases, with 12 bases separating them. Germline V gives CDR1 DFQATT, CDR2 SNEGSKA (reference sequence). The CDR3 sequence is CSLASTTDTQYF. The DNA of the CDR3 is TGCAGTCTGGCCTCGACGACAGATACGCAGTATTTT.

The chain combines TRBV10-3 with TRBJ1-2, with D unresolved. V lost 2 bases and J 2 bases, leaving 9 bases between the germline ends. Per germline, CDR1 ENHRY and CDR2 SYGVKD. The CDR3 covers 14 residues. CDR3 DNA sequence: TGTGCCATCAGTGAGGAGGGATTCAACTATGGCTACACCTTC. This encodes CAISEEGFNYGYTF.

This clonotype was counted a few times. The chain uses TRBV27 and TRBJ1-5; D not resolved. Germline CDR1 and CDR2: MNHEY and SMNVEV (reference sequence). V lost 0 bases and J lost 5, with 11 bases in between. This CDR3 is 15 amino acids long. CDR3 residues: CASSLSRSGDQPQHF. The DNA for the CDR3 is TGTGCCAGCAGTTTATCGCGTAGCGGGGATCAGCCCCAGCATTTT.

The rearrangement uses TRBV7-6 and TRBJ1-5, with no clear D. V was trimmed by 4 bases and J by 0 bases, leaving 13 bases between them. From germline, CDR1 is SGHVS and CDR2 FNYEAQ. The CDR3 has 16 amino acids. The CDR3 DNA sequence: TGTGCCAGCAGCTCCTCCGCGGCTTATAGCAATCAGCCCCAGCATTTT. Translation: CASSSSAAYSNQPQHF.

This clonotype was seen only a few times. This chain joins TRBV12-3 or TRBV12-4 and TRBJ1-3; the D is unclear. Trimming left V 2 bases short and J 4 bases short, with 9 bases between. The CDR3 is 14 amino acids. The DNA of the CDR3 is TGTGCCAGCAGTTTATCTTTCGAAGGAAACACCATATATTTT. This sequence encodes CASSLSFEGNTIYF.

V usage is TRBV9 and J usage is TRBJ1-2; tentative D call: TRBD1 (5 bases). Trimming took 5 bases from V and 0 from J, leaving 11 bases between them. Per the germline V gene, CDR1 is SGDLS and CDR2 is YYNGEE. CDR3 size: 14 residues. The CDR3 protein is CASSPGGSNYGYTF. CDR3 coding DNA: TGTGCCAGCAGTCCGGGGGGATCTAACTATGGCTACACCTTC.

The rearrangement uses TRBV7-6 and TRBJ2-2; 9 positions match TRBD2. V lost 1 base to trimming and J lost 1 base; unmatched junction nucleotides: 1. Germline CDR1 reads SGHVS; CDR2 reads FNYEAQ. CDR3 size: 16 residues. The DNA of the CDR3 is TGTGCCAGCAGCTTAGTAGCGGGAGAGAACACCGGGGAGCTGTTTTTT. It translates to CASSLVAGENTGELFF.

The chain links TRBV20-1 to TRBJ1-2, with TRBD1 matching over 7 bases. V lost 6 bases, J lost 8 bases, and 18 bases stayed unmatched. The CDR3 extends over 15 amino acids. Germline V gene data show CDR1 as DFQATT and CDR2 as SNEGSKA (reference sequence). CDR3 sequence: CSATTGSVISYGYTF. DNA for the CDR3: TGCAGTGCAACGACAGGGAGTGTTATTTCGTACGGCTACACCTTC.

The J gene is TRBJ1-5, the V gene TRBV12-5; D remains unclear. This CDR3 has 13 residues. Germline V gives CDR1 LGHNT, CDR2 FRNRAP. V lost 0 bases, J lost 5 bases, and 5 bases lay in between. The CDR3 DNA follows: TGTGCTAGTGGTTTGGTGGGGTATCAGCCCCAGCATTTT. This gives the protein CASGLVGYQPQHF.

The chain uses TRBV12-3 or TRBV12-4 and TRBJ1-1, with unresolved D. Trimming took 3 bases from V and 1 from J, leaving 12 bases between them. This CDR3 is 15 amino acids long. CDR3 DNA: TGTGCCAGCAGTTTCGGGAGGCAGAAGAACACTGAAGCTTTCTTT. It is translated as CASSFGRQKNTEAFF.

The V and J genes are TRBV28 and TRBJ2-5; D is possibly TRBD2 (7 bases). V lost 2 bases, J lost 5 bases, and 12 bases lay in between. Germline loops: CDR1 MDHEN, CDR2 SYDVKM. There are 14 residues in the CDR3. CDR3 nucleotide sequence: TGTGCCAGCAGTTTACCGGGGGGCATCGAGACCCAGTACTTC. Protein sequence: CASSLPGGIETQYF.

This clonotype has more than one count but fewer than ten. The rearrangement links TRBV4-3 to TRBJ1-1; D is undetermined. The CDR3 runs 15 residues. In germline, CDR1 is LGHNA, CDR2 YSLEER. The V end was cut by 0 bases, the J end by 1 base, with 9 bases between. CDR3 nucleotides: TGCGCCAGCAGCCAAGATACAGCATCGAACACTGAAGCTTTCTTT. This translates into CASSQDTASNTEAFF.

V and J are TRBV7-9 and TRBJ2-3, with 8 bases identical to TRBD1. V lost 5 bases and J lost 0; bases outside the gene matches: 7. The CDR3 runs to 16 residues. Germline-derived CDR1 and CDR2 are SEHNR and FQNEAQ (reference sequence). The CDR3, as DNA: TGTGCCAGCAGCATCGGACAGGGCGCTAGCACAGATACGCAGTATTTT. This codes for CASSIGQGASTDTQYF.

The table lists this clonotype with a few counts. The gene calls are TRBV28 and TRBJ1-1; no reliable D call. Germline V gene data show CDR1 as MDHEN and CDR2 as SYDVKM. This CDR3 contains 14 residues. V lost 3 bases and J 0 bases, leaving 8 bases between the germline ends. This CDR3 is CASSFPALNTEAFF. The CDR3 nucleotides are TGTGCCAGCAGTTTCCCGGCATTGAACACTGAAGCTTTCTTT.

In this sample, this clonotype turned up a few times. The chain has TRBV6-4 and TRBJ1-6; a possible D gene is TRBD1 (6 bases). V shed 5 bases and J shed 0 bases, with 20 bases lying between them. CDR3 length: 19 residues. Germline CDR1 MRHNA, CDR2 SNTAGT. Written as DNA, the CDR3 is TGTGCCAGCAGTAGGACAGCGGGACTTCCAGACTCCTATAATTCACCCCTCCACTTT. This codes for CASSRTAGLPDSYNSPLHF.

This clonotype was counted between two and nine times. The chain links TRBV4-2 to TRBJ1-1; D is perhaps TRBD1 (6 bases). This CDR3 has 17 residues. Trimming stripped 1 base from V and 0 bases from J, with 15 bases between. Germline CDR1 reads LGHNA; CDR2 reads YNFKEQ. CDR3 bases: TGTGCCAGCAGCCAAGCCCACCGGGACACCCTGAACACTGAAGCTTTCTTT. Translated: CASSQAHRDTLNTEAFF.

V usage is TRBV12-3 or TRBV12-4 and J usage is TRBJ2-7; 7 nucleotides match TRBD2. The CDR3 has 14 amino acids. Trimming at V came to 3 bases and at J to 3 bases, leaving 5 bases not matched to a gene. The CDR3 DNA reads TGTGCCAGCAGTTTCGAGTCTAGCGGCTACGAGCAGTACTTC. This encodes CASSFESSGYEQYF.

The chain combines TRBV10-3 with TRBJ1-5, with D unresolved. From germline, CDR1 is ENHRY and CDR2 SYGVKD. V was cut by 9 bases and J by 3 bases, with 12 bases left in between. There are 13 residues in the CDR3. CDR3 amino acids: CAIGRFPNQPQHF. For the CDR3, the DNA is TGTGCCATTGGACGTTTTCCCAATCAGCCCCAGCATTTT.

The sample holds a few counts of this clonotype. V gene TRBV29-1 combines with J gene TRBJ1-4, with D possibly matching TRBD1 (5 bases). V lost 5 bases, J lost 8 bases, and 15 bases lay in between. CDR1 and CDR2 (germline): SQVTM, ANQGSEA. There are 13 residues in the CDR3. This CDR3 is CSVRGESYEKLFF. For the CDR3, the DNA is TGCAGCGTTAGGGGCGAATCGTACGAAAAACTGTTTTTT.

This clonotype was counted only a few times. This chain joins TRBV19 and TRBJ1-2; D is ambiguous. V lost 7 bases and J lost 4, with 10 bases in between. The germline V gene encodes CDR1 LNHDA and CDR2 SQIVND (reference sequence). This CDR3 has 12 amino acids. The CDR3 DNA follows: TGTGCCAGTACGCAGTCAGTCTATGGCTACACCTTC. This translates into CASTQSVYGYTF.

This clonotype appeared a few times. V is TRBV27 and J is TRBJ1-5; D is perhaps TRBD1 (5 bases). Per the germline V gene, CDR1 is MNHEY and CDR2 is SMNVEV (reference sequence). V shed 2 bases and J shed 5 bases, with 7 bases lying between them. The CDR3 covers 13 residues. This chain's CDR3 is CASSLGADQPQHF. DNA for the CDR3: TGTGCCAGCAGTTTAGGGGCGGATCAGCCCCAGCATTTT.

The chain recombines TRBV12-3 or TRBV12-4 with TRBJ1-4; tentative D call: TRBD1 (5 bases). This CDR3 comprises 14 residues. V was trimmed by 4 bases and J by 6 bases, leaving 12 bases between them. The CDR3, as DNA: TGTGCCAGCAGTTCCCCTCTAGGGGATGAAAAACTGTTTTTT. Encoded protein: CASSSPLGDEKLFF.

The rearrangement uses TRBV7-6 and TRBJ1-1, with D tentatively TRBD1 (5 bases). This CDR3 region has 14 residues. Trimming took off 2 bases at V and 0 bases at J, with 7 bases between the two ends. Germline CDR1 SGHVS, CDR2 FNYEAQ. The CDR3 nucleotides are TGTGCCAGCAGCTTATCAGGGATGAACACTGAAGCTTTCTTT. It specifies CASSLSGMNTEAFF.

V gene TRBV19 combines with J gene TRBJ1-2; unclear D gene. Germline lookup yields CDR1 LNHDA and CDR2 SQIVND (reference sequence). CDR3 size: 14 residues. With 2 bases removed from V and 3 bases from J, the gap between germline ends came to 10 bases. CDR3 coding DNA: TGTGCCAGTAGTATAAATCCTAAATACTATGGCTACACCTTC. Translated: CASSINPKYYGYTF.

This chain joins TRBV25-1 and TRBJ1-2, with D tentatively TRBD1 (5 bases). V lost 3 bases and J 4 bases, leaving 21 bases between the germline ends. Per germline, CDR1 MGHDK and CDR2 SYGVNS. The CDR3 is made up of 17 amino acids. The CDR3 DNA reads TGTGCCAGCAGTGACTCCTCCGTGGGGCGACGGGGCTATGGCTACACCTTC. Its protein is CASSDSSVGRRGYGYTF.

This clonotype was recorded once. This CDR3 reads CASSQETSGTYYEQYF. The CDR3 DNA sequence: TGCGCCAGCAGCCAGGAAACTAGCGGCACTTACTACGAGCAGTACTTC. The genes are TRBV4-3 and TRBJ2-7; 8 nucleotides align to TRBD2. J gave up 3 bases and V 3 bases, and 10 bases lay outside the gene matches. Germline CDR1 LGHNA, CDR2 YSLEER. The CDR3 is made up of 16 amino acids.

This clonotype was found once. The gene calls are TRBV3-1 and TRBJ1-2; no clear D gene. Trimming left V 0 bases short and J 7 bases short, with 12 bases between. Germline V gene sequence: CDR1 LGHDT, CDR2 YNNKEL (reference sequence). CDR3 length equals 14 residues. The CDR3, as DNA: TGTGCCAGCAGCCAAGATCTTCGAGACACTGGCTACACCTTC. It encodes CASSQDLRDTGYTF.

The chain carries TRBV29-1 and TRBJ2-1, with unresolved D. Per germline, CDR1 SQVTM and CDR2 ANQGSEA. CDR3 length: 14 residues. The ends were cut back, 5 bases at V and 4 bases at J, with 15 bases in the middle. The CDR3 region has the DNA TGCAGCGTTAAATCCCTTCTAAGATACAATGAGCAGTTCTTC. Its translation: CSVKSLLRYNEQFF.

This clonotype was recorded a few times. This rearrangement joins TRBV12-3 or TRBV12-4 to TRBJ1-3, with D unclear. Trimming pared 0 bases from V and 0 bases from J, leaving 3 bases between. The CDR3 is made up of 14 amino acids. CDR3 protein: CASSLALSGNTIYF. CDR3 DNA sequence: TGTGCCAGCAGTTTAGCTCTCTCTGGAAACACCATATATTTT.